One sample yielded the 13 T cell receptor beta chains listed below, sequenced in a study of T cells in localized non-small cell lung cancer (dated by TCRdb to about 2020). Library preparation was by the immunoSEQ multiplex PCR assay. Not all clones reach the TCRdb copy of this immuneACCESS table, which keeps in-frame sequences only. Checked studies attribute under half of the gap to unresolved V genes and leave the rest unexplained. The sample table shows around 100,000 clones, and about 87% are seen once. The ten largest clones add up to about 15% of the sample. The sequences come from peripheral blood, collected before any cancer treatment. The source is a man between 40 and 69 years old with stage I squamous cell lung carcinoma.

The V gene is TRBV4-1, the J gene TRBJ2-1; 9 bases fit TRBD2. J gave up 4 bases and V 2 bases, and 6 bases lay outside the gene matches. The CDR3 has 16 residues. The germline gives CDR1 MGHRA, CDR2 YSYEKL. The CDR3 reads CASSQPLAGRYNEQFF. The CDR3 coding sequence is TGCGCCAGCAGCCAACCTCTAGCGGGGAGATACAATGAGCAGTTCTTC.

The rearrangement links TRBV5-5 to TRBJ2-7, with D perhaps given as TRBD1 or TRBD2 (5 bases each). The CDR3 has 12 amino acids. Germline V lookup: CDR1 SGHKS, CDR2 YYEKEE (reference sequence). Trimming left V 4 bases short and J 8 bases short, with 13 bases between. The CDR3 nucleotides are TGTGCCAGCAGCCATGGGACGTTGAAGCAGTACTTC. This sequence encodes CASSHGTLKQYF.

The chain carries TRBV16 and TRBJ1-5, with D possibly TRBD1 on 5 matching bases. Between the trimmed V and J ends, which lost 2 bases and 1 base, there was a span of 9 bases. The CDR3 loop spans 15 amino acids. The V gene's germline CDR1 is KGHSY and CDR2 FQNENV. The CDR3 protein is CASSQGGMSNQPQHF. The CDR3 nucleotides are TGTGCCAGCAGCCAAGGGGGGATGAGCAATCAGCCCCAGCATTTT.

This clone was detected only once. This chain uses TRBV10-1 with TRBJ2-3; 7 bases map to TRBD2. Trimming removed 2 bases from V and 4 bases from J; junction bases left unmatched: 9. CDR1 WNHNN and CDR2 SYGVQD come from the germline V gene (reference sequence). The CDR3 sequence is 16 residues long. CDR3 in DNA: TGCGCCAGCAGTGAGAGGCGGGGAGGGCTACCAGATACGCAGTATTTT. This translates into CASSERRGGLPDTQYF.

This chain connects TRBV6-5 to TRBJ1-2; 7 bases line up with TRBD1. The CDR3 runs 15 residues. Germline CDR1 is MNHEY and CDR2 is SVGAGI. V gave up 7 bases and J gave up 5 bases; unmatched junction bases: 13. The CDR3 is CASIDLRQGKYGYTF. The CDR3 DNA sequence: TGTGCCAGCATCGACCTTAGACAGGGAAAATATGGCTACACCTTC.

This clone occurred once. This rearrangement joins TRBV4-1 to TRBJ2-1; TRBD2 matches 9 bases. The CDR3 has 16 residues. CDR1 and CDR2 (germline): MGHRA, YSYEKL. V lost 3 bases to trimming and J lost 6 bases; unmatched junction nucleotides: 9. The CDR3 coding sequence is TGCGCCAGCAGCCATTTTCGGACTAGCGAAGGCAATGAGCAGTTCTTC. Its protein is CASSHFRTSEGNEQFF.

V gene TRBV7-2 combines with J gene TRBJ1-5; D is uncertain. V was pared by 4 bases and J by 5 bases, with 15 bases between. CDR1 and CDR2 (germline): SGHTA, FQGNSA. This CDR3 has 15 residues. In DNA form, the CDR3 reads TGTGCCAGCAGCTCCATTGTCAGAAGTTATCAGCCCCAGCATTTT. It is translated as CASSSIVRSYQPQHF.

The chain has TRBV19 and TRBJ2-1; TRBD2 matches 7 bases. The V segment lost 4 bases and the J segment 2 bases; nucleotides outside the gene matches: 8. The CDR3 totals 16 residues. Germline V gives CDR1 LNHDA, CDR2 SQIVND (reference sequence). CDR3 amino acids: CASSKSSAGTYNEQFF. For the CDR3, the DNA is TGTGCCAGTAGTAAGTCGTCAGCGGGGACCTACAATGAGCAGTTCTTC.

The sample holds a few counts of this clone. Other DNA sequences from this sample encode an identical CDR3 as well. The CDR3 DNA follows: TGTGCCAGCAGCCTGCCCGGGGGGTCCTACAATGAGCAGTTCTTC. Translation: CASSLPGGSYNEQFF. J is TRBJ2-1 and V is TRBV5-4, with TRBD2 matching 7 bases. The germline CDR1 and CDR2 sequences are SGHNT and YYREEE (reference sequence). Losses at the gene ends were 4 bases for V and 1 base for J; bases not matched to a gene: 5. The CDR3 runs 15 residues.

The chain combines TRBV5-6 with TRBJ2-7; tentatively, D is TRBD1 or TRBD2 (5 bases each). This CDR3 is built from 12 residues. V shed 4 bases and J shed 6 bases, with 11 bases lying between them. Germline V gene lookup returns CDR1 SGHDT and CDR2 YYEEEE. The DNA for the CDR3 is TGTGCCAGCAGCCCGGGACGGCGCGAGCAGTACTTC. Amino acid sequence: CASSPGRREQYF.

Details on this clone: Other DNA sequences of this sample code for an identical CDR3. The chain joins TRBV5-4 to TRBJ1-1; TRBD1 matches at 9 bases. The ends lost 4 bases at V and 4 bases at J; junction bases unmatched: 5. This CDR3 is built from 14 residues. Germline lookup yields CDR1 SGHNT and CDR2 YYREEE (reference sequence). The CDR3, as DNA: TGTGCCAGCAGCCAACGACAGGGGGGCACTGAAGCTTTCTTT. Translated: CASSQRQGGTEAFF.

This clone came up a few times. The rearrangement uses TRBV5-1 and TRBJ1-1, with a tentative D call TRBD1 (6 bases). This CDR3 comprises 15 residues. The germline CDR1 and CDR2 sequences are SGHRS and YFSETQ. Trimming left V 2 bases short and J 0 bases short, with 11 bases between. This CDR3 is CASSFNRVVNTEAFF. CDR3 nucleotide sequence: TGCGCCAGCAGCTTTAACAGGGTAGTGAACACTGAAGCTTTCTTT.

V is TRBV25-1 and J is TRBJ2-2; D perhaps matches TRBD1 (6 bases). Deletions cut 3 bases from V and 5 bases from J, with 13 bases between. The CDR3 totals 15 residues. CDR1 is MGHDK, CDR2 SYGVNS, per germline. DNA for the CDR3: TGTGCCAGCAGTGATCTCGGGACATTGACCGGGGAGCTGTTTTTT. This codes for CASSDLGTLTGELFF.